These T cell receptor beta chains were read from a single sample in a study of blood T cell repertoires in COVID-19. Measured with immunoSEQ multiplex PCR; TCRdb has only the in-frame clones, and not every one. The data show about 30,000 clones, almost 85% seen once. The sample was peripheral blood. These receptor sequences come from a man aged 55 to 69 with active COVID-19. The CDR3 runs from the conserved cysteine through the conserved F or W. Fields, in order: V gene, D gene, J gene, clone size, CDR3 protein, CDR3 DNA. D genes are given only for firm matches. Where a row states a size, it is once, few, many or the class of an expanded clone; other rows omit it.

V gene: TRBV9
D gene: .
J gene: TRBJ2-1
clone size: .
CDR3 protein: CASSVSGTHYNEQFF
CDR3 DNA: TGTGCCAGCAGCGTGTCCGGGACTCACTACAATGAGCAGTTCTTC

V gene: TRBV19
D gene: TRBD2
J gene: TRBJ2-3
clone size: once
CDR3 protein: CASRRALAGGDTQYF
CDR3 DNA: TGTGCCAGTAGAAGGGCTCTAGCGGGTGGAGATACGCAGTATTTT

V gene: TRBV28
D gene: .
J gene: TRBJ1-1
clone size: .
CDR3 protein: CASSFSPGVNTEAFF
CDR3 DNA: TGTGCCAGCAGTTTCTCCCCAGGGGTGAACACTGAAGCTTTCTTT

V gene: TRBV7-9
D gene: .
J gene: TRBJ2-5
clone size: .
CDR3 protein: CASSLQGGVQETQYF
CDR3 DNA: TGTGCCAGCAGCTTACAAGGGGGGGTTCAAGAGACCCAGTACTTC

V gene: TRBV12-5
D gene: .
J gene: TRBJ2-1
clone size: few
CDR3 protein: CASGLVLFGVGRALYNEQFF
CDR3 DNA: TGTGCTAGTGGTTTGGTTCTTTTTGGGGTCGGGAGAGCCCTCTACAATGAGCAGTTCTTC

V gene: TRBV5-1
D gene: TRBD2
J gene: TRBJ2-1
clone size: .
CDR3 protein: CASSLDLAGEQFF
CDR3 DNA: TGCGCCAGCAGCTTGGACCTAGCGGGTGAGCAGTTCTTC

V gene: TRBV2
D gene: TRBD2
J gene: TRBJ2-3
clone size: .
CDR3 protein: CASRSSSGSLESMRTDTQYF
CDR3 DNA: TGTGCCAGCAGGTCGTCTAGCGGGAGCTTAGAGTCTATGCGCACAGATACGCAGTATTTT

V gene: TRBV11-3
D gene: TRBD1
J gene: TRBJ2-7
clone size: .
CDR3 protein: CASSLGQNYEQYF
CDR3 DNA: TGTGCCAGCAGCTTGGGACAGAACTACGAGCAGTACTTC

V gene: TRBV10-1
D gene: .
J gene: TRBJ2-5
clone size: .
CDR3 protein: CASSGGETQYF
CDR3 DNA: TGCGCCAGCAGTGGAGGAGAGACCCAGTACTTC

V gene: TRBV4-2
D gene: TRBD2
J gene: TRBJ2-7
clone size: .
CDR3 protein: CASSREKGLAGTQYF
CDR3 DNA: TGTGCCAGCAGCCGGGAAAAAGGACTAGCGGGAACGCAGTACTTC

V gene: TRBV5-1
D gene: .
J gene: TRBJ1-5
clone size: .
CDR3 protein: CASSLGGRDSNQPQHF
CDR3 DNA: TGCGCCAGCAGCTTGGGGGGCCGAGATAGCAATCAGCCCCAGCATTTT

V gene: TRBV29-1
D gene: TRBD2
J gene: TRBJ2-1
clone size: .
CDR3 protein: CSVDLQTSLGFF
CDR3 DNA: TGCAGCGTTGATCTCCAGACTAGCCTAGGGTTCTTC

V gene: TRBV6-5
D gene: TRBD2
J gene: TRBJ2-1
clone size: .
CDR3 protein: CASTRLADNEQFF
CDR3 DNA: TGTGCCAGCACAAGACTAGCGGACAATGAGCAGTTCTTC